The rows below give T cell receptor beta chains drawn from one sample of a study of Ad26.COV2.S vaccination and SARS-CoV-2 variants. Using immunoSEQ multiplex PCR, the repertoire was profiled, and TCRdb retains in-frame clones only, with some absent. The table records about 250,000 clones, around nine tenths of them present only once. The starting material was peripheral blood, obtained in a trial of Ad26.COV2.S vaccine versus placebo. These receptors were collected from a person between 18 and 60 years old who received the Ad26.COV2.S COVID-19 vaccine or a placebo. The CDR3 runs from the conserved cysteine through the conserved F or W. The D gene is left open where the match is weak. Rows give clone size only sometimes, using once, few, many, or a class for an expanded clone.

cdr3_nt cdr3_aa clone_size j_call v_call d_call
TGTGCCATCCGGACTGGAGTCAATGAGCAGTTCTTC CAIRTGVNEQFF - TRBJ2-1 TRBV2 -
TGTGCCAGCAGCCCAGGACAGCCTAACACCGGGGAGCTGTTTTTT CASSPGQPNTGELFF few TRBJ2-2 TRBV11-3 -
TGTGCCAGCAGCTTTGGAGGAAGCTCCTATAATTCACCCCTCCACTTT CASSFGGSSYNSPLHF - TRBJ1-6 TRBV5-4 -
TGTGCCACCTGGGAGAGGGGGCGGGAAGCTTTCTTT CATWERGREAFF - TRBJ1-1 TRBV24-1 TRBD1
TGTGCCAGCAGCCCCGGTCCGATGAACACTGAAGCTTTCTTT CASSPGPMNTEAFF - TRBJ1-1 TRBV27 -
TGTGCCAGAACCCCACCCGTTCGATCACCGAGAAACATTCAGTACTTC CARTPPVRSPRNIQYF - TRBJ2-4 TRBV5-3 -
TGCGCCAGCAGCCAAGACAGAACTAGCGGCTCCTACAATGAGCAGTTCTTC CASSQDRTSGSYNEQFF - TRBJ2-1 TRBV4-3 TRBD2
TGTGCCAGCAGCTTTAACTTCATCTCCTACAATGAGCAGTTCTTC CASSFNFISYNEQFF - TRBJ2-1 TRBV7-3 -
TGTGCCTGGAGGGCAGGGGACAGGGTAAACGAGCAGTACTTC CAWRAGDRVNEQYF - TRBJ2-7 TRBV30 TRBD1
TGTGCCACCTCGGTATTACCTAGCTCTGGGGCCAACGTCCTGACTTTC CATSVLPSSGANVLTF - TRBJ2-6 TRBV19 -
TGTGCTAGTGGCCCTAGGTGGACGGGGAATCAGCCCCAGCATTTT CASGPRWTGNQPQHF many TRBJ1-5 TRBV12-5 -
TGTGCCAGTATTCCGGTAGGGACGACAAATCAGCCCCAGCATTTT CASIPVGTTNQPQHF - TRBJ1-5 TRBV19 -
TGTGCCAGCTCCGTTAATCCGACCACCTACGAGCAGTACTTC CASSVNPTTYEQYF - TRBJ2-7 TRBV18 -
TGTGCCAGCTCACCTTCTGGGACATTGAACACCGGGGAGCTGTTTTTT CASSPSGTLNTGELFF - TRBJ2-2 TRBV18 -
TGCGCCAGCAGCCAAGATCGGGTGGGTGTAGGTTCACCCCTCCACTTT CASSQDRVGVGSPLHF - TRBJ1-6 TRBV4-1 -
TGTGCCAGCAGCCCGCAACAGGTTTCGAACACTGAAGCTTTCTTT CASSPQQVSNTEAFF - TRBJ1-1 TRBV7-9 -